These 2 T cell receptor beta chains came from one sample sequenced in a study of T-cell reconstitution after alpha-beta-depleted transplantation in children. Preparing the TCRbeta library involved the use of unique molecular identifiers. TCRdb passed the PCR reads through MiXCR, listing each CDR3 protein once. This sample yields fewer than 750,000 distinct CDR3 sequences, of which 25% to 30% are seen a single time; under 45% belongs to the top ten. This specimen consisted of PBMCs, obtained before TCRalphabeta/CD19-depleted stem cell transplant. These receptor sequences come from a boy under three years old with Wiskott-Aldrich syndrome, due to receive a stem cell transplant.

This rearrangement joins TRBV6-1 to TRBJ1-2; no firm D call. The CDR3 is 14 residues long. Trimming removed 4 bases at V and 2 bases at J, with 11 bases between. The germline V gene has CDR1 MNHNS and CDR2 SASEGT. The CDR3 region has the DNA TGTGCCAGCAGTGTAAAGGATCCAAACTATGGCTACACCTTC. Its protein is CASSVKDPNYGYTF.

This rearrangement joins TRBV5-6 to TRBJ2-3; 14 bases match TRBD2. With 1 base clipped from V and 3 bases from J, the junction kept 4 bases outside the gene matches. This CDR3 spans 17 amino acids. Looked up from germline, CDR1 is SGHDT and CDR2 is YYEEEE. The CDR3 DNA is TGTGCCAGCAGCTTGAGGACTAGCGGGAGGAGGACAGATACGCAGTATTTT. Translation gives CASSLRTSGRRTDTQYF.